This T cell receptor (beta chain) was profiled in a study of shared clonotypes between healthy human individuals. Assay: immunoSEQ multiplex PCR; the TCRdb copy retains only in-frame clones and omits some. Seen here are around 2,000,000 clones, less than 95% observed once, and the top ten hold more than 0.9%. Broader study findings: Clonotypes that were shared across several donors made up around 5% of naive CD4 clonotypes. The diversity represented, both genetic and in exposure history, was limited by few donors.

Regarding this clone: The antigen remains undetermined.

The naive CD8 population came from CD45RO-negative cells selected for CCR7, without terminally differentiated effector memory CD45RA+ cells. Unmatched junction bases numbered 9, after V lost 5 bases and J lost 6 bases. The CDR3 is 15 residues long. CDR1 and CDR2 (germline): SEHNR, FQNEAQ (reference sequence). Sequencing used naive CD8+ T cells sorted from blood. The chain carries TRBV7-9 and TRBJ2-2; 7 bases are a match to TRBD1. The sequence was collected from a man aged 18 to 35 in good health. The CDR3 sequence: CASSPVTGTAGELFF. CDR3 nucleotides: TGTGCCAGCAGCCCAGTGACAGGGACGGCCGGGGAGCTGTTTTTT.